This is a list of T cell receptor beta chains from one sample in a study of T-cell reconstitution after alpha-beta-depleted transplantation in children. Via MiXCR, TCRdb re-called the PCR reads, giving one row per CDR3 protein. The data hold 300,000 or so distinct CDR3 sequences, with 23% observed a single time. Material: PBMCs, mostly from graft donor cells, obtained 180 days after TCRalphabeta/CD19-depleted stem cell transplant. All receptors come from a male patient aged 5 to 17 who had a stem cell transplant for acute lymphoblastic leukemia, so the T cells may come from the graft donor. CDR3s include the opening cysteine and the closing phenylalanine or tryptophan. A D gene is named only where the DNA matches it firmly. Size values are once, few and many counts, or a class for expanded clones, and some rows have none.

few	TRBV20-1	.	TRBJ2-7	CSARIVDEQYF	TGCAGTGCTAGGATCGTGGACGAGCAGTACTTC
.	TRBV28	.	TRBJ2-5	CATDPMTGETQYF	TGTGCCACCGATCCCATGACTGGGGAGACCCAGTACTTC
.	TRBV28	TRBD1	TRBJ2-1	CASSRPRGLDDEQFF	TGTGCCAGCAGCCGCCCTAGGGGGCTAGACGATGAGCAGTTCTTC
few	TRBV27	.	TRBJ2-1	CASSLLGTAGNEQFF	TGTGCCAGCAGTTTACTCGGGACTGCGGGGAATGAGCAGTTCTTC
.	TRBV5-1	TRBD2	TRBJ2-1	CASSWETSMGEQFF	TGCGCCAGCAGCTGGGAGACTAGCATGGGTGAGCAGTTCTTC
few	TRBV12-3/TRBV12-4	.	TRBJ1-1	CASSLDGTYTEAFF	TGTGCCAGCAGTTTAGATGGGACCTACACTGAAGCTTTCTTT
few	TRBV4-3	TRBD2	TRBJ2-7	CASSRSGLAGLYEQYF	TGCGCCAGCAGCCGTTCCGGACTAGCGGGATTATACGAGCAGTACTTC
few	TRBV20-1	TRBD2	TRBJ2-5	CSARAGGNRPQYF	TGCAGTGCTAGAGCGGGGGGGAATCGTCCCCAGTACTTC
.	TRBV19	TRBD2	TRBJ2-7	CASSTDYLAGKGEQYF	TGTGCCAGTAGTACTGACTACCTAGCGGGAAAGGGGGAGCAGTACTTC
few	TRBV7-9	.	TRBJ2-1	CASSSPVREYNEQFF	TGTGCCAGCAGCTCGCCCGTCCGGGAGTACAATGAGCAGTTCTTC
few	TRBV24-1	.	TRBJ2-7	CATSAPPRHEQYF	TGTGCCACCAGTGCCCCCCCCAGGCACGAGCAGTACTTC
.	TRBV20-1	.	TRBJ1-6	CSARESGEGTNSPLHF	TGCAGTGCTAGAGAATCTGGAGAGGGGACTAATTCACCCCTCCACTTT
few	TRBV10-2	TRBD1	TRBJ1-1	CASPYRGMNTEAFF	TGCGCCAGCCCTTACAGGGGAATGAACACTGAAGCTTTCTTT
few	TRBV7-3	.	TRBJ1-3	CASSQDTSGNTIYF	TGTGCCAGCAGCCAGGACACCTCTGGAAACACCATATATTTT
.	TRBV7-9	.	TRBJ2-6	CASSFPQVSGANVLTF	TGTGCCAGCAGCTTCCCTCAGGTCTCTGGGGCCAACGTCCTGACTTTC
many	TRBV29-1	.	TRBJ1-2	CSVEGGAASNYGYTF	TGCAGCGTTGAGGGGGGGGCCGCATCTAACTATGGCTACACCTTC
.	TRBV10-2	.	TRBJ1-6	CASRPEGVRSPLHF	TGCGCCAGCAGGCCCGAGGGGGTCCGTTCACCCCTCCACTTT
.	TRBV7-6	.	TRBJ1-3	CASSEGTSGNTIYF	TGTGCCAGCAGCGAAGGGACCTCTGGAAACACCATATATTTT
few	TRBV15	TRBD2	TRBJ2-3	CATSGRGSGRADTQYF	TGTGCCACCAGCGGTCGGGGGAGCGGGAGGGCAGATACGCAGTATTTT
few	TRBV11-2	TRBD2	TRBJ2-1	CASSLGPSGTYNEQFF	TGTGCCAGCAGCTTAGGGCCTAGCGGAACCTACAATGAGCAGTTCTTC
.	TRBV20-1	TRBD1	TRBJ1-2	CSARADRVRNFGYTF	TGCAGTGCTAGGGCAGACAGGGTACGAAACTTCGGCTACACCTTC
.	TRBV4-1	.	TRBJ2-3	CASSQTAPDTQYF	TGCGCCAGCAGCCAGACGGCCCCAGATACGCAGTATTTT
few	TRBV12-5	.	TRBJ2-1	CASGLVLGSAVNEQFF	TGTGCTAGTGGTTTGGTACTTGGTAGTGCAGTCAATGAGCAGTTCTTC
.	TRBV11-2	TRBD2	TRBJ2-3	CASSLVGLASADTQYF	TGTGCCAGCAGCTTAGTGGGACTAGCGTCCGCAGATACGCAGTATTTT
few	TRBV5-6	TRBD2	TRBJ2-1	CASSLSPPRGRSNEQFF	TGTGCCAGCAGCTTGAGCCCCCCCCGCGGGAGGTCCAATGAGCAGTTCTTC
few	TRBV5-5	.	TRBJ2-3	CASSAGPALSFTDTQYF	TGTGCCAGCAGCGCGGGCCCGGCCCTCTCATTTACAGATACGCAGTATTTT
.	TRBV5-5	.	TRBJ1-1	CASSLTGSEAFF	TGTGCCAGCAGCTTGACAGGCTCCGAAGCTTTCTTT
.	TRBV6-2/TRBV6-3	.	TRBJ1-5	CASSSLDAGARNQPQHF	TGTGCCAGCAGTTCCCTAGATGCAGGGGCTAGGAATCAGCCCCAGCATTTT
.	TRBV5-1	TRBD1	TRBJ1-2	CASSLAEGAYGYTF	TGCGCCAGCAGCTTGGCGGAGGGGGCCTATGGCTACACCTTC
few	TRBV2	.	TRBJ2-3	CASTYADTQYF	TGTGCCAGCACCTATGCAGATACGCAGTATTTT
few	TRBV29-1	TRBD2	TRBJ2-1	CSVERLAIYNEQFF	TGCAGCGTTGAAAGACTAGCGATTTACAATGAGCAGTTCTTC
.	TRBV12-3/TRBV12-4	TRBD2	TRBJ2-5	CASSSGLAGAETQYF	TGTGCCAGCAGTTCGGGACTAGCGGGAGCTGAGACCCAGTACTTC
.	TRBV6-1	.	TRBJ2-1	CASSEGTDNNEQFF	TGTGCCAGCAGTGAAGGGACAGACAACAATGAGCAGTTCTTC
few	TRBV24-1	TRBD1	TRBJ2-2	CATSRTGGLMNTGELFF	TGTGCCACCTCGCGGACAGGGGGCTTAATGAACACCGGGGAGCTGTTTTTT
.	TRBV2	TRBD1	TRBJ1-1	CAGTGWSSMNTEAFF	TGTGCCGGGACAGGGTGGAGTTCCATGAACACTGAAGCTTTCTTT
.	TRBV4-1	.	TRBJ1-2	CASSQGDGLGGYTF	TGCGCCAGCAGCCAAGGGGACGGTTTGGGAGGCTACACCTTC
few	TRBV28	.	TRBJ2-7	CASSRVGGNHEQYF	TGTGCCAGCAGCCGGGTTGGGGGGAATCACGAGCAGTACTTC
.	TRBV7-6	.	TRBJ1-1	CASSLGPRFMNTEAFF	TGTGCCAGCAGCTTAGGGCCCAGATTCATGAACACTGAAGCTTTCTTT
.	TRBV11-1	.	TRBJ2-5	CASSLRRFGLTETQYF	TGTGCCAGCAGCTTACGGCGGTTTGGACTCACGGAGACCCAGTACTTC
few	TRBV5-1	.	TRBJ1-1	CASSLLWATSSEAFF	TGCGCCAGCAGCTTGCTTTGGGCAACTAGCTCTGAAGCTTTCTTT
.	TRBV5-6	TRBD1	TRBJ1-1	CASSSGTGEWGGRNTEAFF	TGTGCCAGCAGCTCCGGGACAGGGGAATGGGGAGGAAGGAACACTGAAGCTTTCTTT
many	TRBV5-1	.	TRBJ2-4	CASSSGERFNIQYF	TGCGCCAGCAGCTCGGGCGAGCGGTTCAACATTCAGTACTTC
.	TRBV7-9	TRBD1	TRBJ2-1	CASSFRQGQYNEQFF	TGTGCCAGCAGCTTCCGACAGGGCCAATACAATGAGCAGTTCTTC
few	TRBV5-4	.	TRBJ1-1	CASSLMGPEAFF	TGTGCCAGCAGCTTGATGGGACCTGAAGCTTTCTTT
few	TRBV6-6	.	TRBJ2-1	CASSPDNNEQFF	TGTGCCAGCAGCCCAGATAACAATGAGCAGTTCTTC
.	TRBV19	TRBD1	TRBJ2-1	CASSIRDRGWDEQFF	TGTGCCAGTAGTATAAGGGACAGGGGTTGGGATGAGCAGTTCTTC
few	TRBV5-6	.	TRBJ2-3	CASSLAMIADTQYF	TGTGCCAGCAGCTTAGCCATGATAGCAGATACGCAGTATTTT
few	TRBV15	TRBD2	TRBJ2-3	CATSRITPGLAGEGHSTDTQYF	TGTGCCACCAGCAGAATTACTCCGGGACTAGCGGGAGAAGGGCACAGCACAGATACGCAGTATTTT
.	TRBV7-9	TRBD1	TRBJ2-5	CASSNRQGVKETQYF	TGTGCCAGCAGCAACAGACAGGGGGTGAAAGAGACCCAGTACTTC
.	TRBV4-3	.	TRBJ2-3	CASSQVASPATDTQYF	TGCGCCAGCAGCCAAGTGGCTAGCCCTGCCACAGATACGCAGTATTTT
.	TRBV21-1	.	TRBJ2-5	CATNREGETQYF	TGTGCCACCAACCGGGAGGGAGAGACCCAGTACTTC
few	TRBV20-1	TRBD2	TRBJ2-2	CSAPTSGSTGELFF	TGCAGTGCACCGACTAGCGGGAGCACCGGGGAGCTGTTTTTT
.	TRBV4-2	TRBD1	TRBJ1-2	CASSQRQGNYGYTF	TGTGCCAGCAGCCAACGACAGGGAAACTATGGCTACACCTTC
few	TRBV5-1	.	TRBJ2-3	CASSLAGTRSSSTDTQYF	TGCGCCAGCAGCTTGGCCGGGACAAGGAGTTCTAGCACAGATACGCAGTATTTT
.	TRBV5-1	.	TRBJ2-7	CASSLGPSWSYEQYF	TGCGCCAGCAGCTTGGGACCGTCCTGGTCCTACGAGCAGTACTTC
.	TRBV5-1	TRBD2	TRBJ2-7	CASSFTGLAGAGEQYF	TGCGCCAGCAGCTTTACAGGACTAGCGGGAGCGGGTGAGCAGTACTTC
few	TRBV20-1	TRBD1	TRBJ2-4	CSARHRGSRDIQYF	TGCAGTGCTAGGCACAGGGGAAGTCGAGACATTCAGTACTTC
.	TRBV11-2	TRBD2	TRBJ2-1	CASSYLLAGGSDEQFF	TGTGCCAGCAGCTACCTACTAGCGGGAGGCAGCGATGAGCAGTTCTTC
.	TRBV5-1	.	TRBJ1-2	CASSQAPQDGYTF	TGCGCCAGCAGCCAGGCTCCCCAAGATGGCTACACCTTC